This passage covers 25 T cell receptor beta chains from one sample sequenced in a study of siplizumab effects on memory and regulatory T cells. Method: immunoSEQ multiplex PCR; TCRdb's copy keeps in-frame clones and lacks some. The sample includes tens of thousands of clones, approximately 79% of them seen just once. Specimen: memory CD4+ T cells sorted from blood. The receptors here all came from a human donor in good health.

This clone showed up just a few times. The rearrangement links TRBV6-5 to TRBJ1-5; no clear D. The CDR3 contains 13 residues. Looked up from germline, CDR1 is MNHEY and CDR2 is SVGAGI. Trimming stripped 2 bases from V and 1 base from J, with 3 bases between. The CDR3 bases are TGTGCCAGCAGTTACGGGAGCAATCAGCCCCAGCATTTT. Its protein product is CASSYGSNQPQHF.

The chain combines TRBV19 with TRBJ1-2; the D is unclear. This CDR3 has 13 amino acids. The V gene lost 9 bases and the J gene lost 7 bases, with 18 bases spanning the gap. Looked up from germline, CDR1 is LNHDA and CDR2 is SQIVND (reference sequence). The CDR3 sequence is CASNAGLTFGYTF. The DNA for the CDR3 is TGTGCCAGCAATGCGGGGTTGACATTTGGCTACACCTTC.

The rearrangement uses TRBV7-9 and TRBJ1-3, with unresolved D. The CDR3 spans 13 residues. Trimming removed 5 bases from V and 0 bases from J, with 5 bases in between. Germline lookup yields CDR1 SEHNR and CDR2 FQNEAQ (reference sequence). CDR3 coding DNA: TGTGCCAGCAGCCTTAACTCTGGAAACACCATATATTTT. This gives the protein CASSLNSGNTIYF. Together with reference TRBV7-9 and TRBJ1-3, the CDR3 gives the full variable domain: DTGVSQNPRHKITKRGQNVTFRCDPISEHNRLYWYRQTLGQGPEFLTYFQNEAQLEKSRLLSDRFSAERPKGSFSTLEIQRTEQGDSAMYLCASSLNSGNTIYFGEGSWLTVV.

The table lists this clone with a few counts. The CDR3 loop reads CASSLAGIGDEQYF. CDR3 coding DNA: TGCGCCAGCAGCTTGGCAGGGATAGGCGACGAGCAGTACTTC. This chain joins TRBV5-1 and TRBJ2-7, with D perhaps TRBD1 (5 bases). This CDR3 is 14 amino acids long. The germline V and J ends were trimmed by 0 bases and 5 bases, with 12 bases remaining between them. The germline V gene encodes CDR1 SGHRS and CDR2 YFSETQ.

The V and J genes are TRBV5-5 and TRBJ2-7; weak D call: TRBD2 (6 bases). This CDR3 comprises 15 residues. CDR1 and CDR2 (germline): SGHKS, YYEKEE (reference sequence). V lost 5 bases to trimming and J lost 1 base, with 16 bases between them. CDR3 in amino acids: CASRVGFGGSYEQYF. As DNA, the CDR3 is TGTGCCAGCAGAGTGGGGTTCGGGGGTTCCTACGAGCAGTACTTC.

The V call is TRBV12-5, the J call TRBJ2-1; D is unclear. Between the trimmed V and J ends, which lost 3 bases and 9 bases, there was a span of 6 bases. CDR3 length: 11 amino acids. Germline V CDR1 and CDR2: LGHNT, FRNRAP. DNA of the CDR3: TGTGCTAGTGGTTTACTGGTTGAGCAGTTCTTC. It codes for CASGLLVEQFF.

The CDR3 nucleotides read TGTGCCAGTAGGACTTCGACGGGGCACTACAATGAGCAGTTCTTC. It codes for CASRTSTGHYNEQFF. V and J are TRBV19 and TRBJ2-1; either TRBD1 or TRBD2 may fit D (5 bases each). The germline gives CDR1 LNHDA, CDR2 SQIVND (reference sequence). Trimming left V 6 bases short and J 3 bases short, with 15 bases between. This CDR3 is 15 amino acids long.

This chain links TRBV28 with TRBJ1-2; D is uncertain. This CDR3 is built from 13 residues. CDR1 and CDR2 from the germline V gene are MDHEN and SYDVKM. V was shortened by 7 bases and J by 8 bases, with 17 bases between the two germline ends. The CDR3: CASTLRGFDGYTF. CDR3 DNA: TGTGCCAGCACCTTGAGAGGGTTTGACGGCTACACCTTC.

This sequence joins TRBV11-2 and TRBJ2-5, with D hard to call. The J call may be wrong; the DNA end is better matched by TRBJ2-7. CDR3 length: 14 residues. Germline V gene sequence: CDR1 SGHAT, CDR2 FQNNGV. CDR3 protein: CASSLAGTSYEQYF. DNA for the CDR3: TGTGCCAGCAGCTTAGCAGGCACCTCCTACGAGCAGTACTTC.

The chain links TRBV10-3 to TRBJ2-1, with 12 bases identical to TRBD2. Losses at the gene ends were 10 bases for V and 6 bases for J; bases not matched to a gene: 7. The CDR3 covers 14 residues. CDR1 and CDR2 (germline): ENHRY, SYGVKD. This chain's CDR3 is CATASGGASNEQFF. CDR3 DNA: TGTGCCACCGCTAGCGGGGGGGCCTCCAATGAGCAGTTCTTC.

The J gene is TRBJ2-6, the V gene TRBV11-2, with D perhaps TRBD1 (6 bases). V lost 5 bases and J 4 bases, leaving 18 bases between the germline ends. The germline V gene encodes CDR1 SGHAT and CDR2 FQNNGV. The CDR3 runs 17 residues. The CDR3 DNA is TGTGCCAGCAGCGTAATAACAGGGATCGCCGGGGCCAACGTCCTGACTTTC. Translating gives CASSVITGIAGANVLTF.

This CDR3 reads CASSIKTGSSYEQYF. CDR3 nucleotides: TGTGCCAGCTCAATAAAGACGGGAAGCTCCTACGAGCAGTACTTC. V gene TRBV18 combines with J gene TRBJ2-7, with D maybe TRBD2 (5 bases). The CDR3 is 15 amino acids. Trimming took off 5 bases at V and 0 bases at J, with 14 bases between the two ends. The germline V gene has CDR1 KGHSH and CDR2 LQKENI. Variable domain in full (rest from reference TRBV18 and TRBJ2-7): NAGVMQNPRHLVRRRGQEARLRCSPMKGHSHVYWYRQLPEEGLKFMVYLQKENIIDESGMPKERFSAEFPKEGPSILRIQQVVRGDSAAYFCASSIKTGSSYEQYFGPGTRLTVT.

As regards this clone: The same CDR3 also results from other DNA sequences found in this sample. This chain joins TRBV18 and TRBJ1-5; a weak D match, TRBD1 (6 bases). CDR3 length equals 14 residues. CDR1 is KGHSH, CDR2 LQKENI, per germline. V lost 2 bases and J 2 bases, leaving 7 bases between the germline ends. The CDR3 nucleotides are TGTGCCAGCTCACCAGGGGGCGGCAATCAGCCCCAGCATTTT. It encodes CASSPGGGNQPQHF.

J is TRBJ2-3 and V is TRBV6-5, with TRBD2 matching 12 bases. Germline loops: CDR1 MNHEY, CDR2 SVGAGI. The junction had 6 bases not matched to a gene; V was cut back by 2 bases and J by 6 bases. This CDR3 comprises 16 residues. The CDR3: CASSYRTSGVGDTQYF. The CDR3 DNA reads TGTGCCAGCAGTTACAGGACTAGCGGGGTTGGGGATACGCAGTATTTT.

The genes are TRBV29-1 and TRBJ1-2; maybe TRBD1 (5 bases). Trimming took off 0 bases at V and 5 bases at J, with 10 bases between the two ends. The CDR3 consists of 13 residues. The germline V gene has CDR1 SQVTM and CDR2 ANQGSEA. The CDR3 DNA reads TGCAGCGTTGAAGAGAGGACACGGTATGGCTACACCTTC. Its protein is CSVEERTRYGYTF.

The CDR3 sequence is CAWRHSPLRQQYF. The CDR3 DNA sequence: TGTGCCTGGAGGCATTCCCCCCTCAGGCAGCAGTACTTC. The genes are TRBV30 and TRBJ2-7; D uncertain. The CDR3 runs to 13 residues. CDR1 and CDR2 (germline): GTSNPN, SVGIG (reference sequence). The V gene lost 3 bases and the J gene lost 8 bases, with 17 bases spanning the gap.

The V call is TRBV4-2, the J call TRBJ2-7; D is unclear. Trimming removed 0 bases at V and 3 bases at J, with 12 bases between. The CDR3 is made up of 15 amino acids. Germline V gene lookup returns CDR1 LGHNA and CDR2 YNFKEQ. This CDR3 reads CASSQDLRTYYEQYF. The CDR3 coding sequence is TGTGCCAGCAGCCAAGATCTTAGAACGTACTACGAGCAGTACTTC.

This chain connects TRBV11-3 to TRBJ1-3, with 8 bases aligning to TRBD1. With V trimmed by 3 bases and J by 0 bases, 4 bases remained unmatched. In germline, CDR1 is SGHNT, CDR2 YENEEA. The CDR3 runs to 16 residues. CDR3 nucleotide sequence: TGTGCCAGCAGCTTTAACAGGGGGTTCTCTGGAAACACCATATATTTT. The encoded protein is CASSFNRGFSGNTIYF.

The gene calls are TRBV7-3 and TRBJ2-1; D call uncertain. This CDR3 is built from 14 residues. V lost 3 bases and J lost 4, with 10 bases in between. CDR1 is SGHTA, CDR2 FQGTGA, per germline. CDR3 nucleotides: TGTGCCAGCAGCTTGGGTGAACTTTACAATGAGCAGTTCTTC. It specifies CASSLGELYNEQFF.

The chain couples TRBV12-5 to TRBJ2-2, with no clear D. The V and J ends lost 7 bases and 1 base respectively, with 10 bases between them. CDR1 LGHNT and CDR2 FRNRAP come from the germline V gene. The CDR3 runs to 14 residues. CDR3 amino acids: CASEAQMNTGELFF. The CDR3 DNA sequence: TGTGCTAGTGAGGCCCAGATGAACACCGGGGAGCTGTTTTTT.

This clone has only a few counts. The chain uses TRBV7-2 and TRBJ2-2, with D unclear. Germline V gene lookup returns CDR1 SGHTA and CDR2 FQGNSA. The V gene lost 5 bases and the J gene lost 4 bases, with 5 bases spanning the gap. The CDR3 has 12 residues. The CDR3 reads CASSQFTGELFF. The CDR3 region has the DNA TGTGCCAGCAGCCAATTCACCGGGGAGCTGTTTTTT.

The chain recombines TRBV6-6 with TRBJ1-6; D perhaps matches TRBD1 (5 bases). Germline V gene data show CDR1 as MNHNY and CDR2 as SVGAGI (reference sequence). The CDR3 is 15 amino acids. V gave up 0 bases and J gave up 10 bases, with 13 bases separating them. The CDR3 spells CASSYSDGGDSPLHF. The CDR3 bases are TGTGCCAGCAGTTACTCTGATGGGGGGGACTCACCCCTCCACTTT.

This clone was counted a single time. The chain is built from TRBV5-6 and TRBJ2-5; 9 bases line up with TRBD2. Germline CDR1 SGHDT, CDR2 YYEEEE. The CDR3 totals 19 residues. The J segment lost 4 bases and the V segment lost 0 bases, leaving 16 bases of the junction unmatched. The CDR3 is CASSLGSGASGALVETQYF. The CDR3 nucleotides read TGTGCCAGCAGCTTGGGATCTGGCGCTAGCGGGGCCCTGGTAGAGACCCAGTACTTC.

This chain connects TRBV27 to TRBJ2-3; no firm D call. CDR3 length: 12 amino acids. Germline V gives CDR1 MNHEY, CDR2 SMNVEV (reference sequence). The V gene lost 3 bases and the J gene lost 0 bases, with 1 base spanning the gap. The CDR3 loop reads CASSFSTDTQYF. In DNA form, the CDR3 reads TGTGCCAGCAGTTTTAGCACAGATACGCAGTATTTT.

V usage is TRBV5-6 and J usage is TRBJ1-1, with D perhaps matching TRBD1 (5 bases). The germline CDR1 and CDR2 sequences are SGHDT and YYEEEE. The CDR3 sequence is 13 residues long. Between the trimmed V and J ends, which lost 2 bases and 5 bases, there was a span of 10 bases. CDR3 protein: CASSLQVTTEAFF. DNA for the CDR3: TGTGCCAGCAGCTTACAGGTGACAACTGAAGCTTTCTTT.